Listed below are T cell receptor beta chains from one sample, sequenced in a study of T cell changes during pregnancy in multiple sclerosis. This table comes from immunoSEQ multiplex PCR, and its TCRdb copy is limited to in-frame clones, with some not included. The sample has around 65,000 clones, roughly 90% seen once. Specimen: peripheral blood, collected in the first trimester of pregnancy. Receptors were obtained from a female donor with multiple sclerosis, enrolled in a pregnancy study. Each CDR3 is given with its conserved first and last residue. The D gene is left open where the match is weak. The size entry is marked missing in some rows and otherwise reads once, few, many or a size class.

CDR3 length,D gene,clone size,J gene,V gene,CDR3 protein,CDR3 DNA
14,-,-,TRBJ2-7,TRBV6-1,CASSVNRWSYEQYF,TGTGCCAGCAGTGTGAACAGATGGTCCTACGAGCAGTACTTC
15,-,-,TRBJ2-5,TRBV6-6,CASSYTSSGKETQYF,TGTGCCAGCAGTTACACTTCATCGGGAAAGGAGACCCAGTACTTC
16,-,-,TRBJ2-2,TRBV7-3,CASSLAVGPDAGELFF,TGTGCCAGCAGCTTAGCAGTGGGGCCTGACGCCGGGGAGCTGTTTTTT
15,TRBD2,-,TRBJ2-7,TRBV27,CASSSPGSGDHEQYF,TGTGCCAGCAGTTCCCCGGGGAGCGGGGACCATGAGCAGTACTTC
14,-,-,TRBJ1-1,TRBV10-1,CASSEWTSNTEAFF,TGCGCCAGCAGTGAGTGGACATCGAACACTGAAGCTTTCTTT
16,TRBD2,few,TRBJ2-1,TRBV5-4,CASSTTSGSFHNEQFF,TGTGCCAGCAGCACTACTAGCGGGAGCTTCCACAATGAGCAGTTCTTC
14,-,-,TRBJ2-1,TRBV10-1,CASSESPGYNEQFF,TGCGCCAGCAGTGAGAGCCCCGGGTACAATGAGCAGTTCTTC
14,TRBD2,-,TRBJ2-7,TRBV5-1,CASSFEREGPEQYF,TGCGCCAGCAGCTTTGAGCGGGAGGGCCCCGAGCAGTACTTC
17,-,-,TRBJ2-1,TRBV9,CASSVVSRRGTYNEQFF,TGTGCCAGCAGCGTAGTAAGTCGAAGGGGCACCTACAATGAGCAGTTCTTC
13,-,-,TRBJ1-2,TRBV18,CASSPAGEYGYTF,TGTGCCAGCTCACCAGCAGGGGAGTACGGCTACACCTTC
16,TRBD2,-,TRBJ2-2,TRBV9,CASSVAPSGNTGELFF,TGTGCCAGCAGCGTAGCCCCTAGCGGGAACACCGGGGAGCTGTTTTTT
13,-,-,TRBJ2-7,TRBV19,CASSISLAYEQYF,TGTGCCAGTAGTATTTCCCTCGCCTACGAGCAGTACTTC
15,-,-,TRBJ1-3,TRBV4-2,CASSQVGAYGNTIYF,TGTGCCAGCAGCCAAGTGGGGGCATACGGAAACACCATATATTTT
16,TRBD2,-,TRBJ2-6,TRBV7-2,CASSLVGGAGANVLTF,TGTGCCAGCAGCTTAGTCGGGGGGGCTGGGGCCAACGTCCTGACTTTC
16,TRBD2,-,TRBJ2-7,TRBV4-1,CASSQGPGLEVYEQYF,TGCGCCAGCAGCCAAGGTCCGGGACTAGAGGTCTACGAGCAGTACTTC
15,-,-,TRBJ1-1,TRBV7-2,CASSANQAGGTEAFF,TGTGCCAGCAGCGCAAATCAGGCGGGGGGAACTGAAGCTTTCTTT
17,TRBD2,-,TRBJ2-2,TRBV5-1,CASSPGLAGGFTGELFF,TGCGCCAGCAGCCCGGGACTAGCGGGAGGCTTCACCGGGGAGCTGTTTTTT
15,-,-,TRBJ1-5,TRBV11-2,CASSLGDTSNQPQHF,TGTGCCAGCAGCTTAGGGGACACGAGCAATCAGCCCCAGCATTTT
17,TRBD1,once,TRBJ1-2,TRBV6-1,CASSEAPNDRGLYGYTF,TGTGCCAGCAGTGAAGCGCCCAACGACAGGGGGCTCTATGGCTACACCTTC
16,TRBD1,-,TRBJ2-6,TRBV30,CAWGGDRGPGANVLTF,TGTGCCTGGGGGGGGGACAGGGGCCCTGGGGCCAACGTCCTGACTTTC
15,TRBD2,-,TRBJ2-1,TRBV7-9,CASSFGLAEYNEQFF,TGTGCCAGCAGCTTCGGACTAGCGGAATACAATGAGCAGTTCTTC
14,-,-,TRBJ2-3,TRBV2,CASSEFRGTDTQYF,TGTGCCAGCAGTGAATTTCGCGGCACAGATACGCAGTATTTT
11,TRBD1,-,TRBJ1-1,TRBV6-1,CASIEQGGAFF,TGTGCCAGCATTGAACAGGGGGGAGCTTTCTTT
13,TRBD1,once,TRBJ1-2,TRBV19,CASGGQGDYGYTF,TGTGCCAGTGGGGGACAGGGAGACTATGGCTACACCTTC
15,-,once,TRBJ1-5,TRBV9,CASSVGEGRGQPQHF,TGTGCCAGCAGCGTAGGAGAAGGCAGAGGCCAGCCCCAGCATTTT
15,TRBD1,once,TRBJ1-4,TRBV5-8,CASSAVGTGTEKLFF,TGTGCCAGCAGCGCCGTGGGGACAGGGACTGAAAAACTGTTTTTT
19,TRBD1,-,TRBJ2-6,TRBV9,CASSVDPGQGETGANVLTF,TGTGCCAGCAGCGTAGACCCGGGACAGGGTGAGACTGGGGCCAACGTCCTGACTTTC
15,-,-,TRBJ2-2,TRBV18,CASSPIRQNTGELFF,TGTGCCAGCTCACCAATTAGACAGAACACCGGGGAGCTGTTTTTT
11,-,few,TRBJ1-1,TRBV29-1,CSVVAGTEAFF,TGCAGCGTTGTAGCTGGCACTGAAGCTTTCTTT
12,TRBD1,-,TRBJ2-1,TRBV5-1,CASSFGAGQGVF,TGCGCCAGCAGCTTTGGGGCCGGACAGGGTGTCTTC
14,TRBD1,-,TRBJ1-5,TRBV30,CAWSAGTGGEPQHF,TGTGCCTGGAGTGCCGGGACAGGGGGCGAGCCCCAGCATTTT
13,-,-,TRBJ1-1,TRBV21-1,CARGTASNTEAFF,TGTGCCAGGGGGACAGCTAGTAACACTGAAGCTTTCTTT
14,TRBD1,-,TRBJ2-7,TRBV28,CASNTGTGTYEQYF,TGTGCCAGCAATACCGGGACAGGAACCTACGAGCAGTACTTC